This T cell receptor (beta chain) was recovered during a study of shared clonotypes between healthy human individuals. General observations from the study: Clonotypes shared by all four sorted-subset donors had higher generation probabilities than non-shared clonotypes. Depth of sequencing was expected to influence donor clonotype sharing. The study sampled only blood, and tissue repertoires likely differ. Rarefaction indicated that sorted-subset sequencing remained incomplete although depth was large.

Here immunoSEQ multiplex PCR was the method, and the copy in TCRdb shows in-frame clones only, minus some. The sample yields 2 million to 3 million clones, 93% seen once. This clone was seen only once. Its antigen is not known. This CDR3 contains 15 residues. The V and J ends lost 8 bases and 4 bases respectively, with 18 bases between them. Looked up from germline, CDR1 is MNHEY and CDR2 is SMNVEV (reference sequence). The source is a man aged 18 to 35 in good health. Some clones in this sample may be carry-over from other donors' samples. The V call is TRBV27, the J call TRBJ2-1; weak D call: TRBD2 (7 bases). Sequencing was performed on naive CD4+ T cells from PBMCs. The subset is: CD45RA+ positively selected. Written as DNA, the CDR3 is TGTGCCAGCCGAGCCGGGGGGCAGTCTTACAATGAGCAGTTCTTC. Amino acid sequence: CASRAGGQSYNEQFF.